Reported below is one T cell receptor (beta chain). What it recognizes is unknown. This specimen belongs to a study of long-term antiretroviral therapy in people with HIV. Regarding the study as a whole: For ART adherence, viral resistance and therapy changes, no data were available.

Runs used v3.0 of the immunoSEQ assay and were done at survey level. Method: immunoSEQ multiplex PCR; TCRdb's copy keeps in-frame clones and lacks some. Of about 18,000 clones listed, 80% to 90% are singletons. The J segment lost 2 bases and the V segment lost 5 bases, leaving 14 bases of the junction unmatched. CDR3 size: 17 residues. The germline CDR1 and CDR2 sequences are SEHNR and FQNEAQ (reference sequence). This chain joins TRBV7-9 and TRBJ1-2; 7 nucleotides line up with TRBD1. The receptor was isolated from a woman between 18 and 29 years old with HIV. Sequencing was performed on unsorted PBMCs, taken 0.6 years after starting antiretroviral therapy. The CDR3 is CASSQVGTGEVNYGYTF. The CDR3 DNA reads TGTGCCAGCAGCCAAGTCGGAACAGGGGAAGTAAACTATGGCTACACCTTC.